These 5 T cell receptor beta chains were all obtained from the same sample, sequenced in a study of T-cell reconstitution after alpha-beta-depleted transplantation in children. Preparing the TCRbeta library involved the use of unique molecular identifiers. TCRdb reprocessed the PCR reads with MiXCR, giving one entry per CDR3 protein. The sample consists of about 610,000 distinct CDR3 sequences, 20% to 30% of them appearing once. Sample: PBMCs, taken before TCRalphabeta/CD19-depleted stem cell transplant. These receptors all stem from a boy under two years old with Wiskott-Aldrich syndrome, due to receive a stem cell transplant.

The chain combines TRBV10-3 with TRBJ2-3; 9 nucleotides line up with TRBD1. The trim removed 7 bases at V and 0 bases at J, leaving 14 bases unmatched. This CDR3 region has 18 residues. The germline V gene encodes CDR1 ENHRY and CDR2 SYGVKD. The CDR3 is CAIKSGQGSFTSTDTQYF. The CDR3 coding sequence is TGTGCCATCAAATCGGGACAGGGTTCCTTTACTAGCACAGATACGCAGTATTTT.

In this sample, this clonotype turned up a few times. V is TRBV15 and J is TRBJ2-1, with 7 bases aligning to TRBD1. The CDR3 has 14 amino acids. V shed 3 bases, J shed 3 bases, and the junction held 2 bases outside the gene matches. Germline V lookup: CDR1 LNHNV, CDR2 YYDKDF (reference sequence). The CDR3 sequence is CATSRDRIYNEQFF. The CDR3 DNA reads as TGTGCCACCAGCAGGGACAGGATCTACAATGAGCAGTTCTTC.

The chain uses TRBV7-9 and TRBJ1-2; TRBD1 might be the D (6 bases). Germline assignment: CDR1 SEHNR and CDR2 FQNEAQ (reference sequence). Trimming shortened V by 5 bases and J by 4 bases, and 11 bases separated the two germline ends. This CDR3 region has 13 residues. The CDR3 coding sequence is TGTGCCAGCAGCCGCGGACAGCCCTATGGCTACACCTTC. Translation gives CASSRGQPYGYTF.

V gene TRBV5-1 combines with J gene TRBJ1-2; D not resolved. In germline, CDR1 is SGHRS, CDR2 YFSETQ. This CDR3 is 15 amino acids long. Trimming took off 1 base at V and 7 bases at J, with 17 bases between the two ends. The CDR3 sequence is CASSLSPRTAGGYTF. In DNA, the CDR3 is TGCGCCAGCAGCTTGTCCCCGCGTACCGCAGGTGGCTACACCTTC.

This clonotype was recorded a few times. The chain combines TRBV12-3 or TRBV12-4 with TRBJ2-5; D is unclear. Trimming left V 6 bases short and J 4 bases short, with 12 bases between. The CDR3 sequence is 13 residues long. The CDR3 region is CASRGMGPETQYF. In DNA, the CDR3 is TGTGCCAGCAGGGGCATGGGTCCAGAGACCCAGTACTTC.